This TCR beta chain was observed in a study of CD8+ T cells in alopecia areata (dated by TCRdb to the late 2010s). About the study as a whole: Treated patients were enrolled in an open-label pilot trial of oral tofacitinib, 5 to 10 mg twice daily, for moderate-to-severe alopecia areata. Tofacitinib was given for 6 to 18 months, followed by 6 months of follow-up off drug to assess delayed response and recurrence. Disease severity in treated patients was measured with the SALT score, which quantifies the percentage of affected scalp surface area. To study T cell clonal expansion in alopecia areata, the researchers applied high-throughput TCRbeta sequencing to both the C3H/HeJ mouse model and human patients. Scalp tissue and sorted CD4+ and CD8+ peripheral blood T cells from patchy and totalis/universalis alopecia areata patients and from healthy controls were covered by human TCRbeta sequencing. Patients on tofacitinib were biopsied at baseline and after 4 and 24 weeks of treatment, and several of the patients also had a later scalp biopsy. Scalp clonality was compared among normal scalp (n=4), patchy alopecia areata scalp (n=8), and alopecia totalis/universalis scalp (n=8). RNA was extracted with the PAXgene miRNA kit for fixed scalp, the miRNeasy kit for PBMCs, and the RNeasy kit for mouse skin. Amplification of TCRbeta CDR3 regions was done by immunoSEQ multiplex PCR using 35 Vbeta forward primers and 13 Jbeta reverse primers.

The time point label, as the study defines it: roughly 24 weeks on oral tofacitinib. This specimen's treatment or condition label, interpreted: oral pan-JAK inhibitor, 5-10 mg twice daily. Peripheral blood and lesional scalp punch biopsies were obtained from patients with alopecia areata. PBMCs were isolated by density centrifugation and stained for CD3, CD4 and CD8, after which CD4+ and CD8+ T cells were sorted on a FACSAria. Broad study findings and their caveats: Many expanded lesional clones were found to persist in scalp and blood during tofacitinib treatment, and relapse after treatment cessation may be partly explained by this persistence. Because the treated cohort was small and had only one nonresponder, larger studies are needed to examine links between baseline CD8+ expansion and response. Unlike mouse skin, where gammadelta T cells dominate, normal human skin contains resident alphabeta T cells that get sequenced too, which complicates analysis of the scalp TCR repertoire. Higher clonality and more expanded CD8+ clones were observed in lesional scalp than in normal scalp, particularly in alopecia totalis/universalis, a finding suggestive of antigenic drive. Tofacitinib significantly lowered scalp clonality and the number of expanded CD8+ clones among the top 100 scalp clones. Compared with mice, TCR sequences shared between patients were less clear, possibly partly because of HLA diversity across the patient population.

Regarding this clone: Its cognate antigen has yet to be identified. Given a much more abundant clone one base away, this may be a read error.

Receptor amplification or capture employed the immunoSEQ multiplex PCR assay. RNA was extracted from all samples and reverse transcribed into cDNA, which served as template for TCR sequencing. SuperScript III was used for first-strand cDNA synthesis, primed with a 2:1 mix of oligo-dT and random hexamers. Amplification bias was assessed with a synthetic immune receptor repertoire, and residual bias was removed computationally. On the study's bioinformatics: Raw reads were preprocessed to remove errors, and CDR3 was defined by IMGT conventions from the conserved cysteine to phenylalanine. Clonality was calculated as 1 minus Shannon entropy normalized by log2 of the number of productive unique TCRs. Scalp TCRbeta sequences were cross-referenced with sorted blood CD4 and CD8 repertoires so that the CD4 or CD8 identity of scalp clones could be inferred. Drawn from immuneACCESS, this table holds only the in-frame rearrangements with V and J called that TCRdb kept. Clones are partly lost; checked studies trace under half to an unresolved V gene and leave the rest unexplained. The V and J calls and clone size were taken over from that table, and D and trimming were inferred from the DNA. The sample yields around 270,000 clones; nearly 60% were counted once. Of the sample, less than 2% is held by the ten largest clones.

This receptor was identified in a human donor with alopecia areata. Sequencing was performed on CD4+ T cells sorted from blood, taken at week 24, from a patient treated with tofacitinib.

CDR3 reads: CASSIQETQYF. The DNA is as follows: TGTGCCAGCAGCATCCAAGAGACCCAGTACTTC. The rearrangement joined TRBV7-3 to TRBJ2-5; the D gene is not confidently resolved. The germline V gene specifies SGHTA as CDR1 and FQGTGA as CDR2. The CDR3 runs 11 amino acids, cysteine and phenylalanine included. Only CDR3 DNA remains: 33 bases, in frame from the first base. V loses 5 bases of germline sequence and J loses 1 base, and the interval between the two ends is 2 bases.